This is a list of T cell receptor beta chains from one sample in a study of blood T cell repertoires in COVID-19. Produced via immunoSEQ multiplex PCR; TCRdb's table is partial and in-frame only. The profile shows approximately 150,000 clones, approximately 82% of them singletons. Sequencing was performed on peripheral blood. These receptors originate from a woman in her forties or fifties in a cohort sampled during active or convalescent COVID-19. CDR3s include the opening cysteine and the closing phenylalanine or tryptophan. The D gene is left open where the match is weak. Clone size is shown for a subset of rows, as once, few, many or a class of expanded clone.

V gene	clone size	D gene	J gene	CDR3 length	CDR3 DNA	CDR3 protein
TRBV4-2	few	TRBD1	TRBJ1-5	16	TGTGCCAGCAGCCAGGGACAGGGAGTACGCAATCAGCCCCAGCATTTT	CASSQGQGVRNQPQHF
TRBV6-2/TRBV6-3	-	-	TRBJ1-2	16	TGTGCCAGCAGTTCCTTTTCCACAGGCGGTTCCTATGGCTACACCTTC	CASSSFSTGGSYGYTF
TRBV7-7	-	-	TRBJ2-5	15	TGTGCCAGCAGCCAGGGGGCGGGGGTTTGGGAGACCCAGTACTTC	CASSQGAGVWETQYF
TRBV5-1	-	TRBD2	TRBJ2-2	16	TGCGCCAGCAGCTTGGAGGCTAGCGGGAACACCGGGGAGCTGTTTTTT	CASSLEASGNTGELFF
TRBV9	once	TRBD2	TRBJ2-5	16	TGTGCCAGCAGCGCCTCGACTAGCGGAGATCAAGAGACCCAGTACTTC	CASSASTSGDQETQYF
TRBV3-1/TRBV3-2	-	-	TRBJ2-7	15	TGTGCCAGCAGCCAGGGGGCCCAGACTTTTTACGAGCAGTACTTC	CASSQGAQTFYEQYF
TRBV19	-	TRBD2	TRBJ2-1	17	TGTGCCAGTAGACGGACTAGCGGGGGAGCCTCCTACAATGAGCAGTTCTTC	CASRRTSGGASYNEQFF
TRBV11-2	-	-	TRBJ1-3	14	TGTGCCAGCTCGAGGGGGTCTCCTGGAAACACCATATATTTT	CASSRGSPGNTIYF
TRBV4-2	-	TRBD1	TRBJ1-2	15	TGTGCCAGCAGCCAATCAACCGGGACAGGATATGGCTACACCTTC	CASSQSTGTGYGYTF
TRBV21-1	-	-	TRBJ2-1	15	TGTGCCAGCAGCCATAGCGGGGGGGAAATGATTGAGCAGTTCTTC	CASSHSGGEMIEQFF
TRBV2	few	TRBD1	TRBJ2-3	13	TGTGCCAGCGGTAGGGACAGGGCAGATACGCAGTATTTT	CASGRDRADTQYF
TRBV11-3	-	TRBD1	TRBJ2-7	13	TGTGCCAGCAGCCTGGGACAGAACTACGAGCAGTACTTC	CASSLGQNYEQYF
TRBV30	-	TRBD1	TRBJ2-1	14	TGTGCCTGGAGGGTGACAGGGGCCTACAATGAGCAGTTCTTC	CAWRVTGAYNEQFF
TRBV18	-	TRBD1	TRBJ2-5	13	TGTGCCAGCTCACGGGACAGACAAGAGACCCAGTACTTC	CASSRDRQETQYF
TRBV7-6	once	TRBD1	TRBJ1-1	14	TGTGCCAGCAGCTTAGCGCTGACAGGGCGAGAAGCTTTCTTT	CASSLALTGREAFF
TRBV7-9	-	TRBD1	TRBJ2-6	18	TGTGCCAGCAGCACGGGACAGGGACGAATCTCTGGGGCCAACGTCCTGACTTTC	CASSTGQGRISGANVLTF
TRBV7-8	-	-	TRBJ1-2	15	TGTGCCAGCAGCTTAGCGTTTCCGGCAGGGGATGGCTACACCTTC	CASSLAFPAGDGYTF
TRBV10-3	-	-	TRBJ1-1	14	TGTGCCATCAGTAAGGACATTATGAACACTGAAGCTTTCTTT	CAISKDIMNTEAFF
TRBV5-6	-	TRBD2	TRBJ2-3	15	TGTGCCAGCAGTCCAATAGCGGGGAGCACAGATACGCAGTATTTT	CASSPIAGSTDTQYF
TRBV2	once	-	TRBJ1-1	13	TGTGCCAGCACAGGACAGCAGAACACTGAAGCTTTCTTT	CASTGQQNTEAFF
TRBV3-1/TRBV3-2	few	-	TRBJ2-1	13	TGTGCCAGCAGCCTTACTAGACACAATGAGCAGTTCTTC	CASSLTRHNEQFF
TRBV14	-	-	TRBJ1-6	13	TGTGCCAGCAGCCAAGACGTGCGCTCACCCCTCCACTTT	CASSQDVRSPLHF
TRBV3-1/TRBV3-2	-	TRBD1	TRBJ1-4	15	TGTGCCAGCAGCCAACATACAGGGGAGGCAGAAAAACTGTTTTTT	CASSQHTGEAEKLFF
TRBV18	-	TRBD1	TRBJ2-3	14	TGTGCCAGCTCACTTGGACAGGCCACAGATACGCAGTATTTT	CASSLGQATDTQYF
TRBV7-8	-	-	TRBJ2-3	13	TGTGCCAGCAGATCCCAGGGGTCAGATACGCAGTATTTT	CASRSQGSDTQYF
TRBV18	-	-	TRBJ1-5	14	TGTGCCAGCGATAACGGGGGTAGCAATCAGCCCCAGCATTTT	CASDNGGSNQPQHF
TRBV3-1/TRBV3-2	-	-	TRBJ1-1	12	TGTGCCAGCAGCCCCTTGGGCTCTGAAGCTTTCTTT	CASSPLGSEAFF
TRBV28	-	-	TRBJ1-4	17	TGTGCCAGCCGTCTCCCTGCGAGTGCGGTCCTTAATGAAAAACTGTTTTTT	CASRLPASAVLNEKLFF
TRBV5-1	few	-	TRBJ1-2	11	TGCGCCAGTCTTATCCCCCGTGGCTACACCTTC	CASLIPRGYTF
TRBV2	once	-	TRBJ1-1	14	TGTGCCAGCAGTGTTGGAAGGGGATACACTGAAGCTTTCTTT	CASSVGRGYTEAFF
TRBV30	-	TRBD1	TRBJ2-7	16	TGTGCCTGGAGCCGGGGAAGACAGGGGTTCTCCTACGAGCAGTACTTC	CAWSRGRQGFSYEQYF
TRBV11-3	few	-	TRBJ2-1	14	TGTGCCAGCAGCCCCACCATGACTGCGAATGAGCAGTTCTTC	CASSPTMTANEQFF
TRBV7-6	-	TRBD2	TRBJ2-1	17	TGTGCCAGCAGCTTAGATCCAGCGGGGTCCTCCTACAATGAGCAGTTCTTC	CASSLDPAGSSYNEQFF
TRBV5-1	-	TRBD2	TRBJ2-1	16	TGCGCCAGCAGCTTGGCCGAGGGACTAGCTCCCAATGAGCAGTTCTTC	CASSLAEGLAPNEQFF
TRBV2	-	-	TRBJ1-5	12	TGTGCCAGCAGTCCTTCGACAACGCATCAGCATTTT	CASSPSTTHQHF
TRBV5-6	-	-	TRBJ2-1	12	TGTGCCAGCAGCTTAGCTTACAATGAGCAGTTCTTC	CASSLAYNEQFF
TRBV9	few	-	TRBJ1-6	16	TGTGCCAGCAGCGCCGACAGCTTCTCCTATAATTCACCCCTCCACTTT	CASSADSFSYNSPLHF
TRBV19	few	-	TRBJ1-3	14	TGTGCCAGTAGTATCCAGGGCCGTGGAAACACCATATATTTT	CASSIQGRGNTIYF